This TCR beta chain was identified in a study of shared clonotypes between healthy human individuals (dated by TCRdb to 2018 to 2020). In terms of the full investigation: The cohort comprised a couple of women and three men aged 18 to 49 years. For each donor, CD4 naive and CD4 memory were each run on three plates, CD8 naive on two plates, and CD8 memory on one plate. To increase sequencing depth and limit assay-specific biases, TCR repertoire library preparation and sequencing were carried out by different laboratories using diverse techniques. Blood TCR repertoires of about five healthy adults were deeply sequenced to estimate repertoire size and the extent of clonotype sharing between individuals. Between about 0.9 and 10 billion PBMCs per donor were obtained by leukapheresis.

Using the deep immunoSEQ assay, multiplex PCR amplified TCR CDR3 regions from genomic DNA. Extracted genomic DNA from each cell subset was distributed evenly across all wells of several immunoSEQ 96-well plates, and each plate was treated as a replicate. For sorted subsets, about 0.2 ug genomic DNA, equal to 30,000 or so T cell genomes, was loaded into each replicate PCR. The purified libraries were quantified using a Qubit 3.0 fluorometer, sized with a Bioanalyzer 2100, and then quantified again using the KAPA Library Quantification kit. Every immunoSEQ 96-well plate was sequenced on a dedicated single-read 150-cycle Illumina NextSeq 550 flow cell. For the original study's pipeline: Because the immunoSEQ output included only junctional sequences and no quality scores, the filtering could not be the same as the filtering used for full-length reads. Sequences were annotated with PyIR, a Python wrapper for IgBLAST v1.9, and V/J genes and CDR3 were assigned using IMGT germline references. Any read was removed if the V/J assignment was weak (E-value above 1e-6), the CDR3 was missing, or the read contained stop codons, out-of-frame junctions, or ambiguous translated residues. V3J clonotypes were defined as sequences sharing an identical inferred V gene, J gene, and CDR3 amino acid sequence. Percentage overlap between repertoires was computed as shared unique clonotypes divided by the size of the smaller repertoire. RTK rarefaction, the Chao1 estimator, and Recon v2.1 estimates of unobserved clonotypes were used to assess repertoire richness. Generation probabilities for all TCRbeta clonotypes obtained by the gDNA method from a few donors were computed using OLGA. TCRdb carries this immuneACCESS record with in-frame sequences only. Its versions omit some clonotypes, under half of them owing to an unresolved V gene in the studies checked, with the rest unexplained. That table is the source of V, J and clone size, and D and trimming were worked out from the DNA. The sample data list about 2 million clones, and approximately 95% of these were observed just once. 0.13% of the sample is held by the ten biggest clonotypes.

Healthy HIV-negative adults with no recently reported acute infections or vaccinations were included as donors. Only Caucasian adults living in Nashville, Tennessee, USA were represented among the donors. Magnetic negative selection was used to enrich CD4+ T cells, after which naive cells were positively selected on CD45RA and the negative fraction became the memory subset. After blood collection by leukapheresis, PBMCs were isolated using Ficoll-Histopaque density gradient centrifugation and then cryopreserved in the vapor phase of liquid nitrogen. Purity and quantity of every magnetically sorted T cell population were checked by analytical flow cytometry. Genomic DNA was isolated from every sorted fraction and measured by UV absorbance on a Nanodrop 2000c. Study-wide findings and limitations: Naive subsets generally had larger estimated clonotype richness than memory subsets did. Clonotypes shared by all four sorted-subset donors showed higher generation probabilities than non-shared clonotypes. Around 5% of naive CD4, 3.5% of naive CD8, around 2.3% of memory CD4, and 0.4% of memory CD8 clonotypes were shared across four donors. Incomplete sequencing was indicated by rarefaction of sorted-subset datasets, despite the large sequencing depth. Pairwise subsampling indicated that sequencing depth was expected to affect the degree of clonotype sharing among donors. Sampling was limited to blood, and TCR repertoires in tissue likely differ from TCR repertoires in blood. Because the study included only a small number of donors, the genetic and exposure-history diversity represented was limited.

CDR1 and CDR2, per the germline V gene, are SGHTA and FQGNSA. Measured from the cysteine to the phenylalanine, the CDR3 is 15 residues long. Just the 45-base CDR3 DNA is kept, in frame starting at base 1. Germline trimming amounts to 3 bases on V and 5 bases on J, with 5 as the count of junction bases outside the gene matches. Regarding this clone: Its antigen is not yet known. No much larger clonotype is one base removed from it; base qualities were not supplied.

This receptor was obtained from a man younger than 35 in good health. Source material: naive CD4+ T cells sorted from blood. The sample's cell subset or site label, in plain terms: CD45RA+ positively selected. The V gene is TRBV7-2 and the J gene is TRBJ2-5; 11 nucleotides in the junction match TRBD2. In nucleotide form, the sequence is TGTGCCAGCAGCTTTAGCGGGAGGGCAAAGGAGACCCAGTACTTC. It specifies CASSFSGRAKETQYF.